The subject of this entry is one T cell receptor beta chain. As yet, its antigen is unknown. The data derive from a study of early stage breast cancer tumors. Overall study context: ER+/PR+/HER2- status applied to about 70% of the 16 invasive breast tumors.

Findings and limits, study-wide: In about 85% of the 16 patients, blood comparison separated tumor from normal breast.

Method: immunoSEQ multiplex PCR; TCRdb's copy keeps in-frame clones and lacks some. The table has 9,000 to 10,000 clones, approximately 70% seen once. The CDR3 is 15 residues long. With 7 bases clipped from V and 2 bases from J, the junction kept 6 bases outside the gene matches. CDR1 and CDR2 (germline): LNHDA, SQIVND (reference sequence). The clonotype comes from a person between 50 and 60 years old with breast cancer. V usage is TRBV19 and J usage is TRBJ2-3; TRBD2 agrees at 10 bases. Source material: breast tumor tissue. This CDR3 reads CASNGLAASTDTQYF. CDR3 bases: TGTGCCAGTAATGGACTAGCGGCTTCCACAGATACGCAGTATTTT.